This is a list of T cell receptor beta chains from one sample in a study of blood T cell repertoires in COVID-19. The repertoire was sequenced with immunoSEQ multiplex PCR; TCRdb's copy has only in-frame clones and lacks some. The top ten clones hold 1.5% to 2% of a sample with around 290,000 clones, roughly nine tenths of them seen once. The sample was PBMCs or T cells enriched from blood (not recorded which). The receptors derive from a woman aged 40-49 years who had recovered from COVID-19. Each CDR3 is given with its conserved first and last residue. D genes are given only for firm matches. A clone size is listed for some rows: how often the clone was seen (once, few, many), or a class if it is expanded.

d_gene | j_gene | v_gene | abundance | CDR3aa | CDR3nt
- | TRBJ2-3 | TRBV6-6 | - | CASSYSGRVVGDTQYF | TGTGCCAGCAGTTACTCAGGTCGGGTGGTTGGAGATACGCAGTATTTT
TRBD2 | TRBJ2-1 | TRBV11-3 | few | CASSLAGGRNEQFF | TGTGCCAGCAGCTTAGCGGGAGGCAGGAATGAGCAGTTCTTC
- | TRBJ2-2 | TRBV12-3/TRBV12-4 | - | CASSSGWSGELFF | TGTGCCAGCAGCTCGGGGTGGAGCGGGGAGCTGTTTTTT
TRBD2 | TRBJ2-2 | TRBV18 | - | CASYSGRRNGELFF | TGTGCCAGCTATAGCGGGAGGCGGAACGGGGAGCTGTTTTTT
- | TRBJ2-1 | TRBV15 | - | CATSASWLSYNEQFF | TGTGCCACCAGCGCTAGCTGGCTCTCCTACAATGAGCAGTTCTTC
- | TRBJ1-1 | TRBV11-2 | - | CASSLRRVSGTEAFF | TGTGCCAGCAGCCTGAGGAGGGTTTCGGGCACTGAAGCTTTCTTT
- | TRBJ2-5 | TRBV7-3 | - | CASSLTGQGAREIQETQYF | TGTGCCAGCAGCTTAACGGGGCAGGGGGCGCGGGAGATCCAAGAGACCCAGTACTTC
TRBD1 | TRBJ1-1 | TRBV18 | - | CASSPGQGGPNTEAFF | TGTGCCAGCTCACCAGGGCAGGGGGGACCGAACACTGAAGCTTTCTTT
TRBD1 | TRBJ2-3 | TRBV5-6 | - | CASSPGRDRGTDTQYF | TGTGCCAGCAGCCCCGGCCGGGACAGGGGCACAGATACGCAGTATTTT
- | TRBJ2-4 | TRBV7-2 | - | CASSSGLLAKNIQYF | TGTGCCAGCAGCTCGGGACTGCTAGCCAAAAACATTCAGTACTTC
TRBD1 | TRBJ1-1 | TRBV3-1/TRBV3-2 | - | CASSQEGTGYGEAFF | TGTGCCAGCAGCCAGGAAGGGACAGGGTATGGTGAAGCTTTCTTT
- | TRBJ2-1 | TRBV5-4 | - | CASSLGSGPSNEQFF | TGTGCCAGCAGCTTGGGAAGCGGGCCCTCCAATGAGCAGTTCTTC
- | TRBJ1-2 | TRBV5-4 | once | CASSLAEQIRYGYTF | TGTGCCAGCAGCTTGGCTGAACAGATAAGATATGGCTACACCTTC
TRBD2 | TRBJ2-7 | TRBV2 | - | CASSPGLAVYEQYF | TGTGCCAGCAGTCCTGGACTAGCGGTCTACGAGCAGTACTTC
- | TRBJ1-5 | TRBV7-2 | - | CASSFAGYNQPQHF | TGTGCCAGCAGCTTTGCGGGGTACAATCAGCCCCAGCATTTT
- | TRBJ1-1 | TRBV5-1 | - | CASSYQGGEAFF | TGCGCCAGCAGCTATCAAGGGGGTGAAGCTTTCTTT
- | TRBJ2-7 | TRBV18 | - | CASSVQAYYEQYF | TGTGCCAGCTCAGTACAGGCTTACTACGAGCAGTACTTC
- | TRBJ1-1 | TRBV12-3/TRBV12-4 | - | CASTAGGNTEAFF | TGTGCCAGCACCGCGGGGGGGAACACTGAAGCTTTCTTT
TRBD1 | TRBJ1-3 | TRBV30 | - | CAWGRDRVSSGGNTIYF | TGTGCCTGGGGTCGGGACAGGGTATCTTCTGGTGGAAACACCATATATTTT
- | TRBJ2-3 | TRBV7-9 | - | CASSLGQISDTQYF | TGTGCCAGCAGCTTGGGGCAGATCTCCGATACGCAGTATTTT
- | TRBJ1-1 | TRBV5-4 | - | CASSLQTGEAFF | TGTGCCAGCAGCTTGCAGACGGGGGAAGCTTTCTTT
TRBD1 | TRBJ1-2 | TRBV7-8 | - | CASSEQGAGNYGYTF | TGTGCCAGCAGCGAACAGGGGGCGGGGAACTATGGCTACACCTTC
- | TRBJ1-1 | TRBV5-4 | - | CASSSPQRGATEAFF | TGTGCCAGCAGCTCCCCTCAGCGGGGAGCCACTGAAGCTTTCTTT
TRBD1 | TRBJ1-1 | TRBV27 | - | CASSSLQGAGTEAFF | TGTGCCAGCAGTTCCCTACAGGGGGCGGGTACTGAAGCTTTCTTT
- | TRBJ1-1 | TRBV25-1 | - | CASRGGPDTEAFF | TGTGCCAGCCGGGGGGGGCCGGACACTGAAGCTTTCTTT
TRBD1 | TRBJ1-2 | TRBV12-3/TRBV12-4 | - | CASRGQGYYGYTF | TGTGCCAGCAGGGGACAGGGGTACTATGGCTACACCTTC
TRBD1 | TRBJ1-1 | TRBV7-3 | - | CASSFPDRIGVGEAFF | TGTGCCAGCAGCTTTCCGGACAGGATCGGCGTGGGTGAAGCTTTCTTT
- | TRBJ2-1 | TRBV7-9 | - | CASSPSLVGQFF | TGTGCCAGCAGCCCGTCCCTAGTGGGGCAGTTCTTC
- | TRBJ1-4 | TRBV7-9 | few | CASSSGGGGEKLFF | TGTGCCAGCAGCTCGGGAGGCGGAGGGGAAAAACTGTTTTTT
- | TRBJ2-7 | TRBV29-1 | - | CSVALGGANEQYF | TGCAGCGTAGCTTTAGGTGGAGCGAACGAGCAGTACTTC
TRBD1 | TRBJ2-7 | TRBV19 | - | CASSLLGTGQGEQYF | TGTGCCAGTAGTCTTCTCGGGACAGGACAGGGCGAGCAGTACTTC
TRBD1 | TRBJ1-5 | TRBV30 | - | CAWTIAGTGHNQPQHF | TGTGCCTGGACGATCGCCGGGACAGGACACAATCAGCCCCAGCATTTT
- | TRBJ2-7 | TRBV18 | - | CASSLNAGQQSSYEQYF | TGTGCCAGCTCCCTAAACGCGGGACAGCAGAGCTCCTACGAGCAGTACTTC
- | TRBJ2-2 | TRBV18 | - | CASSPPGVNTGELFF | TGTGCCAGCTCACCACCGGGAGTTAACACCGGGGAGCTGTTTTTT
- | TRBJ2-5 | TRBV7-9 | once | CASSFSETQYF | TGTGCCAGCAGCTTCTCTGAGACCCAGTACTTC
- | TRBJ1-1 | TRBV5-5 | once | CASSSTGNTEAFF | TGTGCCAGCAGCTCGACAGGGAACACTGAAGCTTTCTTT
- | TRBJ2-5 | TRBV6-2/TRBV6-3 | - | CASSYSGLLEETQYF | TGTGCCAGCAGTTACTCTGGACTTTTGGAAGAGACCCAGTACTTC
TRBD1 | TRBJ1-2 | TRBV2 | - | CASGQGEITTYTF | TGTGCCAGCGGCCAGGGGGAAATAACGACCTACACCTTC
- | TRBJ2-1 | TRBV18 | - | CASSPQTAGGSYNEQFF | TGTGCCAGCTCACCACAAACAGCAGGGGGGTCATACAATGAGCAGTTCTTC
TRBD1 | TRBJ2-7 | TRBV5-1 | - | CASRYSGTAYEQYF | TGCGCCAGCAGGTACTCCGGGACAGCCTACGAGCAGTACTTC
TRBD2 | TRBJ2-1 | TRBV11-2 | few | CASSPSPSAGVGNNEQFF | TGTGCCAGCAGCCCGTCCCCATCAGCGGGAGTAGGTAACAATGAGCAGTTCTTC
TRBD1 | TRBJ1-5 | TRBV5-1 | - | CASSSGQGADNQPQHF | TGCGCCAGCAGCTCTGGACAGGGGGCGGATAATCAGCCCCAGCATTTT
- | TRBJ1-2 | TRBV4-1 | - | CASSHGLRQSYGYTF | TGCGCCAGCAGCCACGGTTTGCGCCAATCTTATGGCTACACCTTC
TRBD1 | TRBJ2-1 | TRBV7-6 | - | CASSPTGGFGSSEQFF | TGTGCCAGCAGCCCGACAGGGGGCTTCGGTTCGAGTGAGCAGTTCTTC
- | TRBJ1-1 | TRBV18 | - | CASSPPSAATEAFF | TGTGCCAGCTCACCACCTTCCGCGGCCACTGAAGCTTTCTTT
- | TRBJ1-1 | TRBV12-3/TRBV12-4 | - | CASSRGLFTEAFF | TGTGCCAGCAGTCGTGGACTCTTCACTGAAGCTTTCTTT
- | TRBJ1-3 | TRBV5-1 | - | CASSPVSAGNTIYF | TGCGCCAGCAGCCCGGTCAGCGCGGGAAACACCATATATTTT
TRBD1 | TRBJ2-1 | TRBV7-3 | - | CASSKGTGYEQFF | TGTGCCAGCAGCAAAGGGACAGGGTATGAGCAGTTCTTC
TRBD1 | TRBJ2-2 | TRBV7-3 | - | CASSLRTGVLGLAGELFF | TGTGCCAGCAGCTTACGCACAGGGGTTTTAGGGCTCGCCGGGGAGCTGTTTTTT
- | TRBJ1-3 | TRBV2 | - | CASGGAGGPGNTIYF | TGTGCCAGCGGGGGGGCCGGGGGTCCTGGAAACACCATATATTTT
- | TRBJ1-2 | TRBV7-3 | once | CASSPIGQLQPYGYTF | TGTGCCAGCAGCCCTATTGGACAGCTCCAACCCTATGGCTACACCTTC
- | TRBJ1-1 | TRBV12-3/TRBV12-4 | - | CASSLNRGEAFF | TGTGCCAGCAGTTTGAATCGAGGTGAAGCTTTCTTT
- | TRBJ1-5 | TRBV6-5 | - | CASSYGGHGVPQHF | TGTGCCAGCAGTTATGGCGGGCACGGGGTACCCCAGCATTTT
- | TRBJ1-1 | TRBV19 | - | CASSISAGEAFF | TGTGCCAGTAGTATTTCGGCAGGAGAAGCTTTCTTT